This T cell receptor beta chain was profiled in a study of blood T cells in healthy people across ages. A second PCR of about 6 to 11 cycles used a sample-barcoded 5' primer and a J-beta primer mix. TCRdb reanalysed the 5' RACE reads using MiXCR and keeps one entry per CDR3 protein. The data contain approximately 2,000,000 distinct CDR3 sequences, 35% to 50% of them singletons. From germline, CDR1 is DFQATT and CDR2 SNEGSKA (reference sequence). Trimming removed 6 bases from V and 9 bases from J; junction bases left unmatched: 15. CDR3 length equals 16 residues. This receptor was obtained from a human donor in good health. The V call is TRBV20-1, the J call TRBJ2-1, with TRBD2 matching over 12 bases. Sample: blood. This chain's CDR3 is CSASTSGGPALGEQFF. CDR3 in DNA: TGCAGTGCCTCGACTAGCGGGGGCCCCGCGCTGGGTGAGCAGTTCTTC.